This T cell receptor (beta chain) was identified during a study of blood T cell repertoires in COVID-19. The CDR3 length is 12 residues. Trimming left V 6 bases short and J 4 bases short, with 10 bases between. In germline, CDR1 is MDHEN, CDR2 SYDVKM. Measured with immunoSEQ multiplex PCR; TCRdb has only the in-frame clones, and not every one. Counted here are about 370,000 clones, approximately 90% occurring once; the ten biggest clones make up roughly 1%. The TCR comes from a man between 18 and 29 years old who had recovered from COVID-19. Sequenced: PBMCs or T cells enriched from blood (not recorded which). This rearrangement joins TRBV28 to TRBJ2-7, with D perhaps matching TRBD1 (6 bases). The CDR3 sequence: CASRTQGYEQYF. CDR3 sequence (DNA): TGTGCCAGCAGGACACAGGGATACGAGCAGTACTTC.